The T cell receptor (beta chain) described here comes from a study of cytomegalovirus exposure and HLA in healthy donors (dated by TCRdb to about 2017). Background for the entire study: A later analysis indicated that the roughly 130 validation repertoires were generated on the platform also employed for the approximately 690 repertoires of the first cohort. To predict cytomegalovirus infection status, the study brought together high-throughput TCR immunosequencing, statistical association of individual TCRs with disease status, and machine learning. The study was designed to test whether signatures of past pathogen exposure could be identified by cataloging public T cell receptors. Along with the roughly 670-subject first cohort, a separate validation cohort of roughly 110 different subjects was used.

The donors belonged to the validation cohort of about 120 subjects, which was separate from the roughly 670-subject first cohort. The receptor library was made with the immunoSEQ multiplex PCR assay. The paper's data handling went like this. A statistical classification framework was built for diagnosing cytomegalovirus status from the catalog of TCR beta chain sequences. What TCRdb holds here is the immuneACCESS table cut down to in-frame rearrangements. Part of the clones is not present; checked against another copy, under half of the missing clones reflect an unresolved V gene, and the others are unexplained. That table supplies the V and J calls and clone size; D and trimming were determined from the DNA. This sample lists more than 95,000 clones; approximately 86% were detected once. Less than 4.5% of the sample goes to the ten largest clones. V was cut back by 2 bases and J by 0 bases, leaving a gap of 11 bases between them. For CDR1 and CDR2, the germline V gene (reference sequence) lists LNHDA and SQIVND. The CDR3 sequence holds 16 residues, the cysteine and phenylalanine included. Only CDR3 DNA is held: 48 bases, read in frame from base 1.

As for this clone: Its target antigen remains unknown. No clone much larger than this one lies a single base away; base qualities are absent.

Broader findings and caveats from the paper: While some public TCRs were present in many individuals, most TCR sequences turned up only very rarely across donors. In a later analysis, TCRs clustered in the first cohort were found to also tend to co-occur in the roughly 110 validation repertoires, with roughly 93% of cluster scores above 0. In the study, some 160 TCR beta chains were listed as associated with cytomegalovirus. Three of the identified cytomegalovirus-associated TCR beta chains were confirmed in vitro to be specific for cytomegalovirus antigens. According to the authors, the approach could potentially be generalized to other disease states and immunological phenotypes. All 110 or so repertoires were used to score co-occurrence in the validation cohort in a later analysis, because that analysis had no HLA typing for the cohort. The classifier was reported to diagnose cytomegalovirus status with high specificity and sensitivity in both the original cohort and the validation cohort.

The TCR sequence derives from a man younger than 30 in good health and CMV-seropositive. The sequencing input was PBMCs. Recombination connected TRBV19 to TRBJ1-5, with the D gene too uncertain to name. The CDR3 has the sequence CASSILALHSNQPQHF. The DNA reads TGTGCCAGTAGTATATTGGCCTTGCATAGCAATCAGCCCCAGCATTTT. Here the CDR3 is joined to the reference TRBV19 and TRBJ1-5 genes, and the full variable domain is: DGGITQSPKYLFRKEGQNVTLSCEQNLNHDAMYWYRQDPGQGLRLIYYSQIVNDFQKGDIAEGYSVSREKKESFPLTVTSAQKNPTAFYLCASSILALHSNQPQHFGDGTRLSIL.